The following is a T cell receptor beta chain sequence with its context. Losses at the gene ends were 4 bases for V and 7 bases for J; bases not matched to a gene: 5. Germline V gene data show CDR1 as ENHRY and CDR2 as SYGVKD. The CDR3 spans 15 residues. This entry is derived from a study of blood T cell repertoires in COVID-19. Participants, 18 to 89 years old, spanned fewer than 30 US areas. In the original workflow: Amplification from reference gene primers served as the basis for estimated nucleated cell counts. Generated by immunoSEQ multiplex PCR, the TCRdb table keeps only in-frame clones and is missing some. That table is the source of V, J and clone size, and D and trimming were worked out from the DNA. The data contain roughly 230,000 clones, about 80% of them singletons.

The source material was PBMCs or T cells enriched from blood (not recorded which). This clonotype originated in a man aged 45 to 65 who had recovered from COVID-19. The V call is TRBV10-3, the J call TRBJ1-6, with 9 bases matching TRBD1. CDR3 protein: CAISASTGGNSPLHF. The DNA of the CDR3 is TGTGCCATCAGTGCGTCGACAGGGGGGAATTCACCCCTCCACTTT.